These 29 T cell receptor beta chains were sequenced from one sample in a study of response to subunit inactivated influenza vaccine (dated by TCRdb to 2016 to 2019). The method behind the library was RT-PCR. Sequenced on an Illumina HiSeq 2500. The public reads were quality trimmed at Q25 with fastp and then assembled into clones with MiXCR by TCRdb, keeping productive beta chains. Here each entry gathers all rows of one CDR3 protein and keeps the most common genes and DNA. The sample contains around 760,000 distinct CDR3 sequences, over 11% of them found a single time. The ten largest clones take up approximately 6.5% of the sample. The sample consisted of PBMCs from blood, taken approximately 15 days before vaccination. These receptor sequences come from a man aged 50-60 years who received an inactivated influenza vaccine. Donor details come from another sample of the same person, matched by shared clones.

This clonotype was seen a few times. J is TRBJ2-3 and V is TRBV9, with 7 bases aligning to TRBD2. J gave up 5 bases and V 0 bases, and 6 bases lay outside the gene matches. CDR1 is SGDLS and CDR2 is YYNGEE in the germline V gene. CDR3 length: 15 amino acids. CDR3 protein: CASSVAAGEGDTQYF. CDR3 nucleotides: TGTGCCAGCAGCGTAGCCGCGGGAGAGGGAGATACGCAGTATTTT. Filled out from reference TRBV9 and TRBJ2-3, the complete variable domain reads DSGVTQTPKHLITATGQRVTLRCSPRSGDLSVYWYQQSLDQGLQFLIQYYNGEERAKGNILERFSAQQFPDLHSELNLSSLELGDSALYFCASSVAAGEGDTQYFGPGTRLTVL.

This clonotype appeared a few times. The V gene is TRBV16, the J gene TRBJ2-2, with D unresolved. Trimming stripped 10 bases from V and 7 bases from J, with 13 bases between. The CDR3 covers 12 residues. Per the germline V gene, CDR1 is KGHSY and CDR2 is FQNENV. CDR3 in DNA: TGTGCCACCGAAAAAATCGGCGGGGAGCTGTTTTTT. Protein sequence: CATEKIGGELFF.

This clonotype has a handful of counts. The chain has TRBV7-2 and TRBJ2-1; TRBD2 matches at 13 bases. Germline CDR1 and CDR2: SGHTA and FQGNSA. Unmatched junction bases numbered 4, after V lost 1 base and J lost 4 bases. The CDR3 covers 17 residues. The CDR3 loop is CASSLGTSGSGYNEQFF. The CDR3 DNA follows: TGTGCCAGCAGCTTAGGGACTAGCGGGAGTGGGTACAATGAGCAGTTCTTC.

This chain's CDR3 is CASSQGLAGEGNEQFF. CDR3 DNA: TGCGCCAGCAGCCAAGGACTAGCGGGAGAGGGCAATGAGCAGTTCTTC. This sequence joins TRBV4-1 and TRBJ2-1; TRBD2 agrees at 12 bases. Germline lookup yields CDR1 MGHRA and CDR2 YSYEKL. CDR3 length: 16 amino acids. The junction had 4 bases not matched to a gene; V was cut back by 1 base and J by 6 bases.

The V and J genes are TRBV4-1 and TRBJ2-2; 12 bases agree with TRBD1. The germline V gene encodes CDR1 MGHRA and CDR2 YSYEKL. Trimming cost V 2 bases and J 6 bases; bases outside gene matches: 10. The CDR3 loop spans 18 amino acids. Here the CDR3 reads CASSQPGTGGNVAGELFF. CDR3 sequence (DNA): TGCGCCAGCAGCCAACCCGGGACAGGGGGCAATGTAGCCGGGGAGCTGTTTTTT.

The chain recombines TRBV6-2 or TRBV6-3 with TRBJ1-6; 7 bases match TRBD1. Per germline, CDR1 MNHEY and CDR2 SVGEGT. The ends lost 7 bases at V and 8 bases at J; junction bases unmatched: 11. This CDR3 comprises 15 residues. The CDR3 DNA reads TGTGCCAGCACCCAAGGGGGCAACGGGTATTCACCCCTCCACTTT. As protein: CASTQGGNGYSPLHF.

The J gene is TRBJ1-1, the V gene TRBV4-2; TRBD1 agrees at 8 bases. Germline-derived CDR1 and CDR2 are LGHNA and YNFKEQ. CDR3 length equals 14 residues. J was trimmed by 4 bases and V by 2 bases; bases with no gene match: 3. The CDR3 sequence is CASSQPTGGTEAFF. The DNA for the CDR3 is TGTGCCAGCAGCCAACCTACAGGGGGCACTGAAGCTTTCTTT.

The CDR3 here is CASSSRQGPRYGYTF. CDR3 sequence (DNA): TGTGCCAGCAGCTCCAGACAGGGGCCTCGCTATGGCTACACCTTC. The chain links TRBV7-2 to TRBJ1-2, with 8 bases identical to TRBD1. The length of the CDR3 is 15 residues. CDR1 and CDR2 from the germline V gene are SGHTA and FQGNSA. With 4 bases clipped from V and 4 bases from J, the junction kept 8 bases outside the gene matches.

This clonotype was counted a few times. The rearrangement links TRBV27 to TRBJ2-7; perhaps TRBD2 as D (6 bases). The CDR3 loop spans 16 amino acids. Trimming took 2 bases from V and 6 from J, leaving 20 bases between them. The germline V gene has CDR1 MNHEY and CDR2 SMNVEV (reference sequence). This CDR3 is CASSLKWAGPGSEQYF. The CDR3 DNA reads as TGTGCCAGCAGTTTAAAATGGGCGGGACCGGGGTCCGAGCAGTACTTC.

V gene TRBV21-1 combines with J gene TRBJ2-4; the tabulated D call, TRBD1, remains unverified against the DNA. TRBV21-1 is described as a pseudogene. CDR3 length: 18 amino acids. The CDR3 sequence: CASSHNQFHDRGKNIQYF. For the CDR3, the DNA is TGTGCCAGCAGCCACAACCAGTTTCATGACAGGGGCAAAAACATTCAGTACTTC.

The chain has TRBV27 and TRBJ2-1; 9 positions agree with TRBD2. V gave up 1 base and J gave up 9 bases; unmatched junction bases: 7. This CDR3 is built from 15 residues. CDR1 is MNHEY and CDR2 is SMNVEV in the germline V gene (reference sequence). The CDR3, as DNA: TGTGCCAGCAGTTTATTCGGCGGGGGGGCTTCTGAGCAGTTCTTC. It yields the protein CASSLFGGGASEQFF.

This clonotype has only a few counts. The V gene is TRBV6-5, the J gene TRBJ2-5; 12 positions match TRBD2. Per germline, CDR1 MNHEY and CDR2 SVGAGI. V lost 4 bases to trimming and J lost 6 bases; unmatched junction nucleotides: 6. The CDR3 covers 15 residues. The CDR3 is CASSSSSGGAKTQYF. In DNA, the CDR3 is TGTGCCAGCAGTTCCTCTAGCGGGGGGGCCAAGACCCAGTACTTC.

This clonotype came up a few times. The V and J genes are TRBV7-9 and TRBJ2-3; 8 bases are a match to TRBD2. Unmatched junction bases numbered 8, after V lost 8 bases and J lost 4 bases. CDR3 length: 14 residues. Germline lookup yields CDR1 SEHNR and CDR2 FQNEAQ (reference sequence). In DNA, the CDR3 is TGTGCCAGCGGAGCGGGGGTAGTCGCAGATACGCAGTATTTT. Protein: CASGAGVVADTQYF.

The chain recombines TRBV7-9 with TRBJ1-1; TRBD1 matches 7 bases. This CDR3 region has 15 residues. Trimming at V came to 4 bases and at J to 3 bases, leaving 8 bases not matched to a gene. Germline V gene sequence: CDR1 SEHNR, CDR2 FQNEAQ (reference sequence). This CDR3 is CASSSSDRVDTEAFF. The CDR3 nucleotides are TGTGCCAGCAGCTCAAGCGACAGGGTTGACACTGAAGCTTTCTTT.

This clonotype has only a few counts. V is TRBV28 and J is TRBJ2-5; possible D gene TRBD1, 6 bases. V was clipped by 6 bases and J by 5 bases, with 22 bases between them. The germline V gene encodes CDR1 MDHEN and CDR2 SYDVKM. The length of the CDR3 is 16 residues. CDR3 in DNA: TGTGCCAGCAGGCCCTATCGGGACACGTCGCAGGAGACCCAGTACTTC. This encodes CASRPYRDTSQETQYF.

This clonotype was counted only a few times. This chain joins TRBV3-1 and TRBJ1-1; D possibly corresponds to TRBD1 (5 bases). From germline, CDR1 is LGHDT and CDR2 YNNKEL (reference sequence). V lost 3 bases and J lost 6, with 14 bases in between. The CDR3 contains 14 residues. CDR3 nucleotides: TGTGCCAGCAGCCATGGGGGTGAGATCTCTGAAGCTTTCTTT. It specifies CASSHGGEISEAFF.

This clonotype showed up many times. The V gene is TRBV4-3, the J gene TRBJ1-3; D ambiguous. Trimming cost V 1 base and J 1 base, with 8 bases left between them. The CDR3 loop spans 15 amino acids. Germline V lookup: CDR1 LGHNA, CDR2 YSLEER. The CDR3 bases are TGCGCCAGCAGCCAAGGAGCAGGATCTGGAAACACCATATATTTT. Its translation: CASSQGAGSGNTIYF.

Only one count was recorded for this clonotype. CDR3 in amino acids: CASTEYVTYNEQFF. In DNA, the CDR3 is TGTGCCAGCACAGAGTACGTGACCTACAATGAGCAGTTCTTC. The V call is TRBV2, the J call TRBJ2-1, with D hard to call. The CDR3 has 14 amino acids. The ends were cut back, 7 bases at V and 2 bases at J, with 12 bases in the middle. The germline V gene encodes CDR1 SNHLY and CDR2 FYNNEI.

The J gene is TRBJ2-3, the V gene TRBV4-3; D remains unclear. V was cut by 0 bases and J by 6 bases, with 10 bases left in between. CDR1 and CDR2 from the germline V gene are LGHNA and YSLEER. The CDR3 extends over 14 amino acids. The CDR3 DNA follows: TGCGCCAGCAGCCAAGATGAGGCGGCGGATACGCAGTATTTT. Translation gives CASSQDEAADTQYF.

This sequence joins TRBV27 and TRBJ2-7; 12 bases are a match to TRBD2. The CDR3 is 17 residues long. With 5 bases clipped from V and 4 bases from J, the junction kept 12 bases outside the gene matches. Germline V gene data show CDR1 as MNHEY and CDR2 as SMNVEV (reference sequence). The CDR3 region is CASSNRTSGTHLYEQYF. The CDR3 DNA sequence: TGTGCCAGCAGTAATCGGACTAGCGGGACTCACCTGTACGAGCAGTACTTC.

In this sample, this clonotype turned up a few times. The rearrangement links TRBV29-1 to TRBJ1-2; D gene uncertain. CDR1 is SQVTM and CDR2 is ANQGSEA in the germline V gene. V was trimmed by 4 bases and J by 2 bases, leaving 8 bases between them. The CDR3 runs 12 residues. Here the CDR3 DNA reads TGCAGCGTTGGCGGGGTAAACTATGGCTACACCTTC. It encodes CSVGGVNYGYTF.

The rearrangement uses TRBV7-9 and TRBJ2-7; 12 bases match TRBD2. The germline gives CDR1 SEHNR, CDR2 FQNEAQ (reference sequence). The CDR3 is 13 residues long. J was trimmed by 13 bases and V by 5 bases; bases with no gene match: 9. In DNA, the CDR3 is TGTGCCAGCAGCCTTGGGGGACTAGCGGGCGCATACTTC. Its translation: CASSLGGLAGAYF.

V and J are TRBV5-1 and TRBJ1-4; D is uncertain. Germline V lookup: CDR1 SGHRS, CDR2 YFSETQ. This CDR3 has 13 residues. V lost 0 bases to trimming and J lost 3 bases, with 3 bases between them. CDR3 bases: TGCGCCAGCAGCTTGGAGCCTAATGAAAAACTGTTTTTT. Encoded protein: CASSLEPNEKLFF.

The rearrangement joins TRBV7-2 to TRBJ2-1, with 8 bases aligning to TRBD1. Unmatched junction bases numbered 4, after V lost 7 bases and J lost 5 bases. Germline loops: CDR1 SGHTA, CDR2 FQGNSA. CDR3 length equals 13 residues. CDR3 sequence (DNA): TGTGCCAGCAAATGGACAGGGAACAATGAGCAGTTCTTC. Amino acid sequence: CASKWTGNNEQFF.

V gene TRBV7-2 combines with J gene TRBJ1-6; D call uncertain. The CDR3 consists of 15 residues. Germline V gene lookup returns CDR1 SGHTA and CDR2 FQGNSA. V lost 5 bases to trimming and J lost 5 bases, with 13 bases between them. This CDR3 is CASSLDRMNNSPLHF. CDR3 DNA: TGTGCCAGCAGCCTCGACCGAATGAATAATTCACCCCTCCACTTT.

This clonotype was recorded many times. The CDR3 is CASSLYGGAIQETQYF. The CDR3 region has the DNA TGTGCCAGCAGCTTATATGGGGGGGCGATACAAGAGACCCAGTACTTC. The chain uses TRBV7-8 and TRBJ2-5; possibly TRBD2 for D (7 bases). There are 16 residues in the CDR3. V lost 2 bases and J lost 2, with 15 bases in between. CDR1 and CDR2 (germline): SGHVS, FQNEAQ.

The CDR3 DNA reads TGTGCCTGGAGCCCCGGGACAGGGAGTGTAGATACGCAGTATTTT. Its translation is CAWSPGTGSVDTQYF. The rearrangement links TRBV30 to TRBJ2-3, with TRBD1 identical over 9 bases. CDR1 is GTSNPN, CDR2 SVGIG, per germline (reference sequence). CDR3 length: 15 residues. J lost 5 bases, V lost 3 bases, and 9 bases had no gene match.

The gene calls are TRBV15 and TRBJ2-5, with D tentatively TRBD1 (5 bases). CDR3 size: 16 residues. CDR1 and CDR2 (germline): LNHNV, YYDKDF (reference sequence). Trimming removed 1 base at V and 3 bases at J, with 15 bases between. CDR3 sequence reads: CATSRVGAALKETQYF. CDR3 in DNA: TGTGCCACCAGCAGAGTTGGGGCAGCGCTAAAAGAGACCCAGTACTTC.

There are a few counts of this clonotype. The chain employs TRBV5-5 and TRBJ2-7, with 7 nucleotides matching TRBD2. From germline, CDR1 is SGHKS and CDR2 YYEKEE (reference sequence). V trimming: 4 bases; J trimming: 2 bases; junction bases outside the gene matches: 12. The CDR3 is 16 residues long. The CDR3, as DNA: TGTGCCAGCAGCCGGTTCGGGGGGACTGCTGCCTACGAGCAGTACTTC. Its translation is CASSRFGGTAAYEQYF.